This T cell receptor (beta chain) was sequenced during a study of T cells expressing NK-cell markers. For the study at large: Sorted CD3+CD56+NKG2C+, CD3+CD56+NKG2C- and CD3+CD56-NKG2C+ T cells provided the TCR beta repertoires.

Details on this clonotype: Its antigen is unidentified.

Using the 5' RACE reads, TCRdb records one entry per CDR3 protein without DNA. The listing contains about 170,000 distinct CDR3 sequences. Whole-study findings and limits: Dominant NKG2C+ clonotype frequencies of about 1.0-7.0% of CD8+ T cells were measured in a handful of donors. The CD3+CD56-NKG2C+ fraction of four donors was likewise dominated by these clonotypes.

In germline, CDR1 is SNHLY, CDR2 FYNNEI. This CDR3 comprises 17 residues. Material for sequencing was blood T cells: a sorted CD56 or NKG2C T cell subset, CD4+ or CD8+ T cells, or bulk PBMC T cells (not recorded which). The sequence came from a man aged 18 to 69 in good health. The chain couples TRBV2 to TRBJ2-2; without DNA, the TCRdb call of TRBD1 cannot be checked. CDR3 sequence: CASSEALQDSYTGELFF.